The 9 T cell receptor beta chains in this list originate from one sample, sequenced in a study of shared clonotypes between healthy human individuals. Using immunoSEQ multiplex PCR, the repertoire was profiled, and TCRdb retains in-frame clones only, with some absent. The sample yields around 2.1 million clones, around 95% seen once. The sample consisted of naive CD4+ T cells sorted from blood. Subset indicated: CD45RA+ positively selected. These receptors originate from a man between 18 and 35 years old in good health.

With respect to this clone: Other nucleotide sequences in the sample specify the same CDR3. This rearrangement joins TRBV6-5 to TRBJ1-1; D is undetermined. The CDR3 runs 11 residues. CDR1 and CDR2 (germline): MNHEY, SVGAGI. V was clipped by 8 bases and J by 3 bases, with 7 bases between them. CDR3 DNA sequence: TGTGCCAGCGGTAGGGACACTGAAGCTTTCTTT. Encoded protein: CASGRDTEAFF.

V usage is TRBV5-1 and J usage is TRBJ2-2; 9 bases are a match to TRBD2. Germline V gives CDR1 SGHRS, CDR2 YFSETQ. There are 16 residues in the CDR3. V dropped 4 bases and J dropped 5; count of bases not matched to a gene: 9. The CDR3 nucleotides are TGCGCCAGCAGCCTTCTACTAGCGGGCGTAACCGGGGAGCTGTTTTTT. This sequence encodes CASSLLLAGVTGELFF.

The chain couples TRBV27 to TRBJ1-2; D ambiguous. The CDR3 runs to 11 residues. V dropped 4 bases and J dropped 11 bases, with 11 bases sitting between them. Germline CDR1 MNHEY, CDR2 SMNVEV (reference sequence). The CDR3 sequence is CASSSCAPYTF. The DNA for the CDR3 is TGTGCCAGCAGTTCCTGCGCCCCATACACCTTC.

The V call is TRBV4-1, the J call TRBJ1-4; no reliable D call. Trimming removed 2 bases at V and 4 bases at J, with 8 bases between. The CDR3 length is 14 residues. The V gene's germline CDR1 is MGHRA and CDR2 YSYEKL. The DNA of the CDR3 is TGCGCCAGCAGCCAATGGGGTAGTAATGAAAAACTGTTTTTT. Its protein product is CASSQWGSNEKLFF.

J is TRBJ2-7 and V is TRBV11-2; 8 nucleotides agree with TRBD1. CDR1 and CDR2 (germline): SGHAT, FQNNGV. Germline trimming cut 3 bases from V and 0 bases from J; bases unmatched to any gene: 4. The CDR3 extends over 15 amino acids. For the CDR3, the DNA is TGTGCCAGCAGCTTGGGACAGGTGAACTCCTACGAGCAGTACTTC. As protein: CASSLGQVNSYEQYF.

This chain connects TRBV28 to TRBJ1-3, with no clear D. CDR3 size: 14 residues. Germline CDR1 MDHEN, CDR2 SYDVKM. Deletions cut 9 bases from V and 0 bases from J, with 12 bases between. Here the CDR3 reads CASNRLSSGNTIYF. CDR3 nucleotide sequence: TGTGCCAGTAACAGATTGAGCTCTGGAAACACCATATATTTT.

The CDR3 nucleotides are TGTGCCAGCAGTGCTTCCGGGACAGATAATGAAAAACTGTTTTTT. It yields the protein CASSASGTDNEKLFF. This chain connects TRBV2 to TRBJ1-4; 7 bases agree with TRBD1. The CDR3 extends over 15 amino acids. V dropped 4 bases and J dropped 4; count of bases not matched to a gene: 6. Germline CDR1 reads SNHLY; CDR2 reads FYNNEI.

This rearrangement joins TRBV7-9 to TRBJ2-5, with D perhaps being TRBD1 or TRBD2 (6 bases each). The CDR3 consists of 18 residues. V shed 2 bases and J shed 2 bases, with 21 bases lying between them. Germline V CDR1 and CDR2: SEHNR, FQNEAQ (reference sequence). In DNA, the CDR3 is TGTGCCAGCAGCTTAAGGGGGGTAGTTGCGGGGCTACAAGAGACCCAGTACTTC. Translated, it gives CASSLRGVVAGLQETQYF.

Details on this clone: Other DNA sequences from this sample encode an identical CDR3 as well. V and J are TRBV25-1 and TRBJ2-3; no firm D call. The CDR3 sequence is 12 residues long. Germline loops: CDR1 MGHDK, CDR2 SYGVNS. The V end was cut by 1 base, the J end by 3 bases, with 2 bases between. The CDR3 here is CASSESTDTQYF. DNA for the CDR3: TGTGCCAGCAGTGAATCTACAGATACGCAGTATTTT.